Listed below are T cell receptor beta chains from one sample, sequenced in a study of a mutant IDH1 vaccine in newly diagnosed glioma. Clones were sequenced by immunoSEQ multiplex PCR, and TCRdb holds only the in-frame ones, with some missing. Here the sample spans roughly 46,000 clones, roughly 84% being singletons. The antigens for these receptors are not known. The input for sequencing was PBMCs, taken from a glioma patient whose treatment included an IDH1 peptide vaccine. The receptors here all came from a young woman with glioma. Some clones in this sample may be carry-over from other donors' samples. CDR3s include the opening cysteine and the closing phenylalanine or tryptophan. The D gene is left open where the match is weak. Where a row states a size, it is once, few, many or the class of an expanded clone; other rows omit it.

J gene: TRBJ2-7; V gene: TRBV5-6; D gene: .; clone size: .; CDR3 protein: CASSLEGESYEQYF; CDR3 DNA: TGTGCCAGCAGCTTGGAGGGTGAGAGCTACGAGCAGTACTTC
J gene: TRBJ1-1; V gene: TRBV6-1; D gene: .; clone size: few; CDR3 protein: CASRWQGTNTEAFF; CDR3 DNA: TGTGCCAGCAGATGGCAGGGGACCAACACTGAAGCTTTCTTT
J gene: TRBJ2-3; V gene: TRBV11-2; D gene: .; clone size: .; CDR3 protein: CASSLALQGTSTDTQYF; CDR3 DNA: TGTGCCAGCAGCTTAGCATTGCAGGGTACTAGCACAGATACGCAGTATTTT
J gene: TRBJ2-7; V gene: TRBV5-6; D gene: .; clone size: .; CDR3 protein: CASSLGSRLQYF; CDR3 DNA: TGTGCCAGCAGCTTGGGGTCTCGACTCCAGTACTTC
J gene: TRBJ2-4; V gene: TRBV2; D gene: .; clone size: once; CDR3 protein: CASSAGPKIRYIQYF; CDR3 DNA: TGTGCCAGCAGTGCGGGACCCAAAATCAGATACATTCAGTACTTC
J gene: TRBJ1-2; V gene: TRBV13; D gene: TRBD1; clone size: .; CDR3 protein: CASSLGRTGGRYGYTF; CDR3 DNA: TGTGCCAGCAGCTTAGGCCGGACAGGTGGCCGCTATGGCTACACCTTC
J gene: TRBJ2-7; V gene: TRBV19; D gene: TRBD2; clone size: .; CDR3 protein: CASSPGLAGGYEQYF; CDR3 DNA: TGTGCCAGTAGTCCCGGACTAGCGGGTGGCTACGAGCAGTACTTC
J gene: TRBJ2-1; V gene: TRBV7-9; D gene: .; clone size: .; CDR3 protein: CASSAGLNNEQFF; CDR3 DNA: TGTGCCAGCAGCGCGGGACTGAACAATGAGCAGTTCTTC
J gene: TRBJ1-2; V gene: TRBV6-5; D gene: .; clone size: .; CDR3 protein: CASSYRDSTYGYTF; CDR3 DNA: TGTGCCAGCAGTTACCGAGACAGCACCTATGGCTACACCTTC
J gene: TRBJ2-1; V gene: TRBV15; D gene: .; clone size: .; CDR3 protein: CATSRDRGGEQFF; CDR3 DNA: TGTGCCACCAGCAGAGATAGGGGAGGTGAGCAGTTCTTC
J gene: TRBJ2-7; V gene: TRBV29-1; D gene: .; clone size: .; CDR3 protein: CSVEGGHGGEQYF; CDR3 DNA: TGCAGCGTTGAAGGAGGGCACGGGGGCGAGCAGTACTTC
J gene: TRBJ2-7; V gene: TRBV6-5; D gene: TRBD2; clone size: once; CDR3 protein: CASSSRTSSSYEQYF; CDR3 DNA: TGTGCCAGCAGTTCACGGACTAGCTCCTCCTACGAGCAGTACTTC
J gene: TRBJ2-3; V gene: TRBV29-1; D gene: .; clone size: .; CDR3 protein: CSVSDRTADTQYF; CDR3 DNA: TGCAGCGTTTCCGACAGGACAGCAGATACGCAGTATTTT
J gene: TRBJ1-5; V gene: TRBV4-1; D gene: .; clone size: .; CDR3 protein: CASSQPLAFSAQHF; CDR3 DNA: TGCGCCAGCAGCCAACCCCTCGCGTTTTCGGCCCAGCATTTT
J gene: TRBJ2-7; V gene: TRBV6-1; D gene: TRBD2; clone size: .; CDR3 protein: CASSIAGLYEQYF; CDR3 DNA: TGTGCCAGCAGTATAGCGGGATTATACGAGCAGTACTTC
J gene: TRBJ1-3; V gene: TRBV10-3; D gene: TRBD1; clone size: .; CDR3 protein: CAITPGQGNTIYF; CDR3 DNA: TGTGCCATCACTCCGGGACAGGGAAACACCATATATTTT
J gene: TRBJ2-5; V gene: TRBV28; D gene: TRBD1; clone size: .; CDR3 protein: CASSQGTGAVTEQYF; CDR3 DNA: TGTGCCAGCAGTCAGGGGACAGGCGCCGTTACGGAGCAGTACTTC
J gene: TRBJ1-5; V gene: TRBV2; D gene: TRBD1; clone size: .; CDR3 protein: CASSDDRVISQPQHF; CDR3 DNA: TGTGCCAGCAGTGACGACAGGGTGATAAGTCAGCCCCAGCATTTT
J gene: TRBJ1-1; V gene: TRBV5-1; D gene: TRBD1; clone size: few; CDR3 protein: CASSLESGGLGNTEAFF; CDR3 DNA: TGCGCCAGCAGCTTGGAGTCAGGGGGCTTAGGAAACACTGAAGCTTTCTTT
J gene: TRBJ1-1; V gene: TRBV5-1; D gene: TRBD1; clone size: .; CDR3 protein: CASSDTGGTTEAFF; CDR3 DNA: TGCGCCAGCAGCGACACAGGGGGCACGACTGAAGCTTTCTTT
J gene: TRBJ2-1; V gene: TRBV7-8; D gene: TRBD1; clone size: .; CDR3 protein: CATRDRGYNEQFF; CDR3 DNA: TGTGCCACCCGGGACAGGGGGTACAATGAGCAGTTCTTC
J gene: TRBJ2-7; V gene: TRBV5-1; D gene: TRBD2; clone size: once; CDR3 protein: CASSLHAGRPFPYEQYF; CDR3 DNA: TGCGCCAGCAGCTTGCACGCCGGGAGGCCCTTTCCCTACGAGCAGTACTTC
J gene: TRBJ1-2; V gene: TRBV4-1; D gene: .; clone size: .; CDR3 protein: CASSQVASPLFPYGYTF; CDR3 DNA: TGCGCCAGCAGCCAAGTGGCCAGTCCCTTATTTCCCTATGGCTACACCTTC
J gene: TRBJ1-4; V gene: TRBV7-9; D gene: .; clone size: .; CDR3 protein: CASSLAGDEKLFF; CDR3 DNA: TGTGCCAGCAGCTTAGCGGGGGATGAAAAACTGTTTTTT
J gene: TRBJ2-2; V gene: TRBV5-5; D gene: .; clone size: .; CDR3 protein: CASSLSDTGELFF; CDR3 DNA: TGTGCCAGCAGCTTGTCTGACACCGGGGAGCTGTTTTTT
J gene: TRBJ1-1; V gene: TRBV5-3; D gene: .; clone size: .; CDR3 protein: CARSLGKEGRVVTEAFF; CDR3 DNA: TGTGCCAGAAGCTTGGGGAAGGAAGGGAGGGTAGTCACTGAAGCTTTCTTT
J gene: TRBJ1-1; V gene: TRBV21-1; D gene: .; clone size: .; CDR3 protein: CASRSVRGTEAFF; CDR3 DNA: TGTGCCAGCAGAAGTGTGCGGGGCACTGAAGCTTTCTTT
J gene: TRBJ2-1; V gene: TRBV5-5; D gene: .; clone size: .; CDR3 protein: CASSPERTLTVHEQFF; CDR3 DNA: TGTGCCAGCAGCCCCGAGAGGACACTAACGGTCCATGAGCAGTTCTTC
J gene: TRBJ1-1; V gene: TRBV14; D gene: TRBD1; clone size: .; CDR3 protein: CASSLGTVAFF; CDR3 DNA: TGTGCCAGCAGCCTCGGGACAGTAGCTTTCTTT
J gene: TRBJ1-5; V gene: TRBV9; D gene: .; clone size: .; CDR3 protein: CASSVAGGRNQPQHF; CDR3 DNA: TGTGCCAGCAGCGTAGCCGGGGGGCGGAATCAGCCCCAGCATTTT
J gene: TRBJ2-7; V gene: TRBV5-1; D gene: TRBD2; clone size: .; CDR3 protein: CASSSGTSGGYEQYF; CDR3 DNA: TGCGCCAGCAGCTCCGGGACTAGCGGGGGCTACGAGCAGTACTTC
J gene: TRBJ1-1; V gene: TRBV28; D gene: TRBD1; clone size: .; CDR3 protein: CASSFGDRENTEAFF; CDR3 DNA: TGTGCCAGCAGTTTTGGGGACAGGGAGAACACTGAAGCTTTCTTT
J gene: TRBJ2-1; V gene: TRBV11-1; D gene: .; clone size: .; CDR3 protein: CASSLSQRGDEQFF; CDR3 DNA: TGTGCCAGCAGCTTAAGTCAACGCGGGGATGAGCAGTTCTTC
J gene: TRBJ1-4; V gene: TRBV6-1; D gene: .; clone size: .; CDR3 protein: CASSESGQRKLFF; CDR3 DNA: TGTGCCAGCAGTGAAAGCGGCCAGAGAAAACTGTTTTTT
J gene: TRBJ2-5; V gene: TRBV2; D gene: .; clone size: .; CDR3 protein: CASSEAEDETQYF; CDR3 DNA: TGTGCCAGCAGTGAAGCGGAGGATGAGACCCAGTACTTC
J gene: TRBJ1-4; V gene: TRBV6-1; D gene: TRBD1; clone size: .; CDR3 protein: CASSIQGVGEKLFF; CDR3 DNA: TGTGCCAGCAGCATCCAGGGGGTAGGGGAAAAACTGTTTTTT
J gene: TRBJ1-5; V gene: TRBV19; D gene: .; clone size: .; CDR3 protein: CASSIDGDSYYSNQPQHF; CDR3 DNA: TGTGCCAGTAGTATAGATGGTGACAGCTATTATAGCAATCAGCCCCAGCATTTT